This T cell receptor (beta chain) was recorded in a study of T cells after posttransplantation cyclophosphamide. General study points: Later post-transplant blood repertoires were often dominated by donor CD8+ memory clones. Recipient CMV seropositivity and CMV reactivation strongly tracked TRB clonality. TRB overlap between skin or GI tissue T cells and blood was limited.

Comment on this clone: Its antigen remains unidentified. Its ends do not fully match the called genes, so a read error is possible.

Treatment was busulfan-fludarabine conditioning, a marrow graft, and cyclophosphamide on days +3 and +4. Repertoires were generated with immunoSEQ multiplex PCR, while TCRdb's copy carries only in-frame clones and drops some. The sample lists some 16,000 clones, roughly 76% occurring once. This receptor was obtained from a female patient in her 40s who received an allogeneic stem cell transplant from a related donor, was CMV-positive, and had no GVHD. Some T cells here may be from the graft donor. The starting material was CD8+ T cells sorted from PBMCs, obtained 1,900 to 2,000 days after a stem cell transplant with posttransplant cyclophosphamide.

The CDR3 DNA is TGTGCCAGCAGCCTAGCTGGGGACAGCTATGGCTACACCTTC. Its protein product is CASSLAGDSYGYTF. V is TRBV7-9 and J is TRBJ1-2, with 7 bases fitting TRBD1. The CDR3 length is 14 residues. Germline CDR1 reads SEHNR; CDR2 reads FQNEAQ (reference sequence).